The 14 T cell receptor beta chains in this list originate from one sample, sequenced in a study of blood T cell repertoires in COVID-19. Data came from immunoSEQ multiplex PCR; TCRdb stores just in-frame clones and leaves some out. In the table there are around 56,000 clones, approximately 89% of which are singletons. The sequenced sample consisted of peripheral blood. Every receptor here comes from a man in his sixties with active or convalescent COVID-19.

This clone occurred a few times. The chain carries TRBV7-2 and TRBJ2-2; D is possibly TRBD2 (6 bases). The V and J ends lost 5 bases and 8 bases respectively, with 21 bases between them. The CDR3 is 16 residues long. Germline V gives CDR1 SGHTA, CDR2 FQGNSA. This CDR3 reads CASSPRGSGGVGELFF. As DNA, the CDR3 is TGTGCCAGCAGCCCTCGGGGTAGCGGAGGGGTAGGGGAGCTGTTTTTT.

The V and J genes are TRBV7-8 and TRBJ1-5; D is ambiguous. There are 16 residues in the CDR3. V was cut by 3 bases and J by 0 bases, with 12 bases left in between. Germline CDR1 is SGHVS and CDR2 is FQNEAQ. DNA of the CDR3: TGTGCCAGCAGCTTGAGGTCGTACGGTAGCAATCAGCCCCAGCATTTT. It encodes CASSLRSYGSNQPQHF.

The chain has TRBV3-1 (or the pseudogene TRBV3-2) and TRBJ2-7, with a tentative D call TRBD2 (6 bases). The CDR3 runs to 13 residues. V lost 4 bases to trimming and J lost 5 bases, with 12 bases between them. Germline CDR1 LGHDT, CDR2 YNNKEL (reference sequence). CDR3 nucleotides: TGTGCCAGCAGCCCCTGGAGGGTCGACGAGCAGTACTTC. Residues: CASSPWRVDEQYF.

The chain employs TRBV18 and TRBJ2-5; TRBD1 might be the D (5 bases). This CDR3 comprises 15 residues. The V end was cut by 3 bases, the J end by 2 bases, with 13 bases between. Germline CDR1 reads KGHSH; CDR2 reads LQKENI. CDR3: CASSPGPQEQETQYF. The DNA for the CDR3 is TGTGCCAGCTCACCTGGGCCACAGGAGCAAGAGACCCAGTACTTC.

V gene TRBV6-5 combines with J gene TRBJ2-5; 8 bases fit TRBD1. With V trimmed by 5 bases and J by 4 bases, 6 bases remained unmatched. The CDR3 is 14 amino acids. Per germline, CDR1 MNHEY and CDR2 SVGAGI. CDR3 in amino acids: CASSTRQGTETQYF. The CDR3 nucleotides read TGTGCCAGCAGTACCCGACAGGGGACAGAGACCCAGTACTTC.

This chain uses TRBV7-2 with TRBJ2-7, with D perhaps TRBD1 (6 bases). Germline V gene sequence: CDR1 SGHTA, CDR2 FQGNSA. V was pared by 5 bases and J by 1 base, with 9 bases between. This CDR3 comprises 13 residues. CDR3 in amino acids: CASSRDTSYEQYF. The CDR3, as DNA: TGTGCCAGCAGCCGGGACACATCCTACGAGCAGTACTTC.

This sequence joins TRBV11-2 and TRBJ1-4, with 8 bases aligning to TRBD1. Looked up from germline, CDR1 is SGHAT and CDR2 is FQNNGV. After removal of 6 bases from V and 8 bases from J, the junction contained 11 bases not matched to a gene. This CDR3 region has 15 residues. The CDR3 spells CASSSSGGIWEKLFF. For the CDR3, the DNA is TGTGCCAGCAGTAGCTCAGGGGGCATTTGGGAAAAACTGTTTTTT.

Points on this clone: In the same sample, other DNA sequences code for this CDR3. The genes are TRBV23-1 and TRBJ1-5; D perhaps matches TRBD1 (5 bases). TRBV23-1 is flagged as an ORF with uncertain function. Between the trimmed V and J ends, which lost 8 bases and 1 base, there was a span of 24 bases. The CDR3 consists of 18 residues. The CDR3 DNA is TGCGCCAGCGGCCCTTGTTCTAAGTTGGGGCCAAGCAATCAGCCCCAGCATTTT. Amino acids: CASGPCSKLGPSNQPQHF.

The chain has TRBV5-4 and TRBJ1-1, with TRBD1 matching over 9 bases. In germline, CDR1 is SGHNT, CDR2 YYREEE (reference sequence). This CDR3 has 13 amino acids. The V segment lost 1 base and the J segment 7 bases; nucleotides outside the gene matches: 2. The CDR3 DNA follows: TGTGCCAGCAGCTTGTCGACAGGGGGTGAAGCTTTCTTT. The encoded protein is CASSLSTGGEAFF.

The sample holds one count of this clone. The rearrangement joins TRBV7-9 to TRBJ2-2; 7 bases fit TRBD1. Trimming took 10 bases from V and 2 from J; bases not matched to a gene: 10. The CDR3 is 15 residues long. Germline V gene sequence: CDR1 SEHNR, CDR2 FQNEAQ (reference sequence). CDR3: CATPAGTENTGELFF. The CDR3 DNA is TGTGCCACCCCTGCTGGGACAGAAAACACCGGGGAGCTGTTTTTT.

The chain combines TRBV24-1 with TRBJ2-1, with a tentative D call TRBD2 (6 bases). In germline, CDR1 is KGHDR, CDR2 SFDVKD. The V and J ends lost 2 bases and 9 bases respectively, with 16 bases between them. This CDR3 has 15 amino acids. CDR3 amino acids: CATSDSGQLASEQFF. For the CDR3, the DNA is TGTGCCACCAGTGATTCAGGACAACTAGCCAGTGAGCAGTTCTTC.

Note on this clone: The sample carries other DNA sequences with the same CDR3. This chain joins TRBV20-1 and TRBJ2-1; D is unclear. This CDR3 comprises 13 residues. The germline CDR1 and CDR2 sequences are DFQATT and SNEGSKA (reference sequence). Trimming left V 3 bases short and J 0 bases short, with 6 bases between. CDR3 region: CSASLGSYNEQFF. Here the CDR3 DNA reads TGCAGTGCTAGTCTAGGCTCCTACAATGAGCAGTTCTTC.

The chain employs TRBV19 and TRBJ1-2, with 8 bases matching TRBD1. This CDR3 is 17 amino acids long. Germline CDR1 and CDR2: LNHDA and SQIVND (reference sequence). Trimming removed 3 bases from V and 0 bases from J; junction bases left unmatched: 9. The CDR3 coding sequence is TGTGCCAGTAGTATCGAGACAGGGGATTGGCCTAACTATGGCTACACCTTC. It translates to CASSIETGDWPNYGYTF.

This chain links TRBV5-3 with TRBJ2-2; 10 bases map to TRBD2. TRBV5-3 is an open reading frame, and its role is uncertain. V trimming: 1 base; J trimming: 2 bases; junction bases outside the gene matches: 5. CDR3 length equals 17 residues. CDR3 in amino acids: CARSLKREGPNTGELFF. The CDR3 DNA is TGTGCCAGAAGCTTGAAGCGGGAGGGCCCTAACACCGGGGAGCTGTTTTTT.